Sequencing of this T cell receptor (beta chain) was carried out in a study of post-analysis software for immune sequencing data. About the research overall: Courses of disease covered relapsing-remitting, secondary progressive and progressive-relapsing multiple sclerosis. General study points: Relative to controls, patients had about 5 TRBV segments at higher frequency, with TRBV5-6, TRBV5-1 and TRBV20-1 among these. Clustering by F measure revealed strong co-clustering among samples prepared together in one batch. Among multiple sclerosis patients, normalized Chao1 diversity was significantly below that of controls.

Built from TCR beta cDNA, the libraries had unique molecular identifiers in them. The source material, 1 to 10 million T cells, gave rise to 510,000 or so cDNA molecules. TCRdb redid the calling of the PCR reads with MiXCR, one entry per CDR3 protein. This table holds approximately 660,000 distinct CDR3 sequences, approximately 59% found once. V lost 4 bases and J 6 bases, leaving 9 bases between the germline ends. From germline, CDR1 is SEHNR and CDR2 FQNEAQ (reference sequence). The CDR3 spans 12 residues. In its sample, this clonotype was seen a few times. What it recognizes is unknown. Material: blood. This TCR derives from a girl aged 2-10 years with multiple sclerosis. The chain carries TRBV7-9 and TRBJ1-2; D not certain. Here the CDR3 DNA reads TGTGCCAGCAGCTCTGAAATGAATGGCTACACCTTC. Translation gives CASSSEMNGYTF.